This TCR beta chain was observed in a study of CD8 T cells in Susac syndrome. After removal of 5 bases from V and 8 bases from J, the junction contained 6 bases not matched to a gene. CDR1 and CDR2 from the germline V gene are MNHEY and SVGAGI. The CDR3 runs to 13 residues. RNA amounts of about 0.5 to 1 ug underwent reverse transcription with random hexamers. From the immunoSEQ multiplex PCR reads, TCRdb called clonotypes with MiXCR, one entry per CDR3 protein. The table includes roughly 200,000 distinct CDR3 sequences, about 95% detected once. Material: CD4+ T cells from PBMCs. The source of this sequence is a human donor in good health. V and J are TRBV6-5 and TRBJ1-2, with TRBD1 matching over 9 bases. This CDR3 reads CASSTDRGHGYTF. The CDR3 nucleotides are TGTGCCAGCAGTACGGACAGGGGTCACGGCTACACCTTC.